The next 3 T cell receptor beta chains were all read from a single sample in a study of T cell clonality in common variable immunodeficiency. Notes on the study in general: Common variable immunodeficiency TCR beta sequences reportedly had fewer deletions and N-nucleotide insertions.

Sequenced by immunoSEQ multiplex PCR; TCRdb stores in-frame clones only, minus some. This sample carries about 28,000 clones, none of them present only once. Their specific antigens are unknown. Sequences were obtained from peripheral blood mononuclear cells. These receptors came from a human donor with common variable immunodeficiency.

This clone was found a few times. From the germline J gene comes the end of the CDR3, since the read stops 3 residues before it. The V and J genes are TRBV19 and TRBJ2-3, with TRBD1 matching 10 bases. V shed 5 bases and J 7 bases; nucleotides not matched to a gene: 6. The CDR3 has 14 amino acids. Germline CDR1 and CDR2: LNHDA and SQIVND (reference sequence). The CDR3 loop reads CASSRTGGLNTQYF. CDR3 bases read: TGTGCCAGTAGTCGGACAGGGGGTTTGAATACG.

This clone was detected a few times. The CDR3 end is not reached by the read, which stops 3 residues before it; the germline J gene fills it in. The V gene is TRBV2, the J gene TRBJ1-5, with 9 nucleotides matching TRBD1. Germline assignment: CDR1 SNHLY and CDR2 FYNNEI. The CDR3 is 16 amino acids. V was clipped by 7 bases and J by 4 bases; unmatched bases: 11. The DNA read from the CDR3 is TGTGCCAGCACCCGGGACAGGGTCCATGGGAATCAGCCC. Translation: CASTRDRVHGNQP. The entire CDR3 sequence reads CASTRDRVHGNQPQHF. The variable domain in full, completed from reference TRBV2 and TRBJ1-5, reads EPEVTQTPSHQVTQMGQEVILRCVPISNHLYFYWYRQILGQKVEFLVSFYNNEISEKSEIFDDQFSVERPDGSNFTLKIRSTKLEDSAMYFCASTRDRVHGNQPQHFGDGTRLSIL.

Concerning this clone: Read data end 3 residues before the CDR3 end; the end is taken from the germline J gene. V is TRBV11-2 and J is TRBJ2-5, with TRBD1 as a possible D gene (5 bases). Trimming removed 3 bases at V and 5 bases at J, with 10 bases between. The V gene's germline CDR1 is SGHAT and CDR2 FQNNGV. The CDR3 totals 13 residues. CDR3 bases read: TGTGCCAGCAGCTTCTCAGGGCGGGAGACC. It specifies CASSFSGRET. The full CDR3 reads CASSFSGRETQYF.